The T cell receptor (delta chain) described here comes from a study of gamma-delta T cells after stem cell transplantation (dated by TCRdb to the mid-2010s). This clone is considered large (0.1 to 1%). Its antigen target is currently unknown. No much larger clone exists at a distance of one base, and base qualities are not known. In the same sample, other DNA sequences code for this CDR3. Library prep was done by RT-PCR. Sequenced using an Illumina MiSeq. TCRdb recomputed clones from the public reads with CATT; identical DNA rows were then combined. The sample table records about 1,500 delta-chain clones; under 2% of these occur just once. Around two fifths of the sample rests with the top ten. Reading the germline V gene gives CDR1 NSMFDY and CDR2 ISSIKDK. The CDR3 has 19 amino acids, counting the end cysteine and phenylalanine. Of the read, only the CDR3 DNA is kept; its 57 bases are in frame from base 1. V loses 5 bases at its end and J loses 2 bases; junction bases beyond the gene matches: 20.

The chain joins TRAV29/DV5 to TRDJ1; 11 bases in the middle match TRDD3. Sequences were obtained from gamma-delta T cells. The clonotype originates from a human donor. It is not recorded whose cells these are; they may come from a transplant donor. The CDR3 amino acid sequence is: CAAAPSLGDTPHLTDKLIF. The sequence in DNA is TGTGCAGCTGCGCCTTCCTTGGGGGATACGCCCCACCTGACCGATAAACTCATCTTT.